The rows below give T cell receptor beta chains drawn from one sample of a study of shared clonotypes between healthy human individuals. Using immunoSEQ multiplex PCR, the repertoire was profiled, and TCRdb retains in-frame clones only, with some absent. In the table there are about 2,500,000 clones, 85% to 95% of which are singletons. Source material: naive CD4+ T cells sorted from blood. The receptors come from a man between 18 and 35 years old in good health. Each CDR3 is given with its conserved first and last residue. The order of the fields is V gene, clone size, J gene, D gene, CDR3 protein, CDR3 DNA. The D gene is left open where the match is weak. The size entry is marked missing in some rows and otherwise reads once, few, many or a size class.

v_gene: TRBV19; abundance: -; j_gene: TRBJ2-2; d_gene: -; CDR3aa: CASRKGTGELFF; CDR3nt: TGTGCCAGTAGAAAGGGAACCGGGGAGCTGTTTTTT
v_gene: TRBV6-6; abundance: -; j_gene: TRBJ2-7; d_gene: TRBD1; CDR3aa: CASTSLTGTGAEQYF; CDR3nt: TGTGCCAGCACTAGCCTCACCGGGACAGGGGCCGAGCAGTACTTC
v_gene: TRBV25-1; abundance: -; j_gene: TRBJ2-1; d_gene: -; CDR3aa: CASSDSTRYNEQFF; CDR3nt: TGTGCCAGCAGTGACAGTACTAGATACAATGAGCAGTTCTTC
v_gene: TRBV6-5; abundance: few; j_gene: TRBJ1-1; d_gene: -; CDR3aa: CASRSKGDTEAFF; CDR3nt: TGTGCCAGCAGATCCAAGGGGGACACTGAAGCTTTCTTT
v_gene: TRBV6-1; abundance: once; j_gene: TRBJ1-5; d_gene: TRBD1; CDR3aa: CASSKGQGTQPQHF; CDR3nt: TGTGCCAGCAGTAAAGGACAGGGGACTCAGCCCCAGCATTTT
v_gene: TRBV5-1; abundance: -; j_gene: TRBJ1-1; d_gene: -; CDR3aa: CASRIEYGGSTEAFF; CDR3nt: TGCGCCTCGCGAATCGAATACGGGGGATCCACTGAAGCTTTCTTT
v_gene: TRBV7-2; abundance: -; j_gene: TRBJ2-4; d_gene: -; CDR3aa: CASSGAGSKNIQYF; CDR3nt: TGTGCCAGCAGCGGGGCCGGTTCTAAAAACATTCAGTACTTC
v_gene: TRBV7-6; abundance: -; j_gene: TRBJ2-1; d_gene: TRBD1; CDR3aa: CASSWGQGAYNEQFF; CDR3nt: TGTGCCAGCAGCTGGGGACAGGGTGCTTACAATGAGCAGTTCTTC
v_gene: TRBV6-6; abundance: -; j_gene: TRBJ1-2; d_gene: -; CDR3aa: CASSTPGRDYGYTF; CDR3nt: TGTGCCAGCAGCACCCCGGGACGTGATTATGGCTACACCTTC
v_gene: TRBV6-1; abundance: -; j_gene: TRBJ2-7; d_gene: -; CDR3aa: CASSALPGYEQYF; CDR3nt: TGTGCCAGCAGTGCACTGCCAGGCTACGAGCAGTACTTC
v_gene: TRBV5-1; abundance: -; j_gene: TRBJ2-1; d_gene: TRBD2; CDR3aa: CASSSLSGGGNEQFF; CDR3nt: TGCGCCAGCAGCTCCCTTAGCGGGGGGGGCAATGAGCAGTTCTTC
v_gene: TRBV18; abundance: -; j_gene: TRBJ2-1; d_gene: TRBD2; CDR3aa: CASSREAGVFYNEQFF; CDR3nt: TGTGCCAGCTCTCGGGAAGCGGGAGTTTTCTACAATGAGCAGTTCTTC
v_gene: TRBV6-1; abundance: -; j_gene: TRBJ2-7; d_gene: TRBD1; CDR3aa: CASSSWGQGSYEQYF; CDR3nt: TGTGCCAGCAGTAGCTGGGGACAGGGATCCTACGAGCAGTACTTC
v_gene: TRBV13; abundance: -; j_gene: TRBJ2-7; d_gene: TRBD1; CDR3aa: CASSFTRTGNEQYF; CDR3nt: TGTGCCAGCAGTTTTACCCGGACAGGCAACGAGCAGTACTTC
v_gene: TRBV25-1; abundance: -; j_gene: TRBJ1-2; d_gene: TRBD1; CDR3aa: CASSEAGGPNYGYTF; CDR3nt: TGTGCCAGCAGTGAAGCAGGGGGACCTAACTATGGCTACACCTTC
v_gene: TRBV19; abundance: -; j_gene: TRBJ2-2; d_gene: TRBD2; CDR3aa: CASTSGTNTGELFF; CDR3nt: TGTGCCAGTACTAGCGGGACGAACACCGGGGAGCTGTTTTTT
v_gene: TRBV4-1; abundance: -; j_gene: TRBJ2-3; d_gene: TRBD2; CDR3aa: CASSHRDYTDTQYF; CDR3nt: TGCGCCAGCAGCCACCGGGACTACACAGATACGCAGTATTTT
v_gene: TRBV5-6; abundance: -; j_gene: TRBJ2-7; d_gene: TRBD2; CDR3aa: CASSSRLAGIYEQYF; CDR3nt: TGTGCCAGCAGCTCACGACTAGCGGGAATATACGAGCAGTACTTC
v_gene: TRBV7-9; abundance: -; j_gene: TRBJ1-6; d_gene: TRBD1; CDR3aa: CASSLAWDRASRGLSPLHF; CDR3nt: TGTGCCAGCAGCTTAGCATGGGACAGGGCATCGCGAGGTCTATCGCCCCTCCACTTT
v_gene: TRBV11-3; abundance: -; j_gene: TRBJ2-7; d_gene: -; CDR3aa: CASSLDGFEQYF; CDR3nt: TGTGCCAGCAGCTTAGACGGGTTCGAGCAGTACTTC
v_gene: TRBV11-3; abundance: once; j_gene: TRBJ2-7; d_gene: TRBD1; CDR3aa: CASSQQGADYEQYF; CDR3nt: TGTGCCAGCAGTCAACAGGGGGCGGATTACGAGCAGTACTTC
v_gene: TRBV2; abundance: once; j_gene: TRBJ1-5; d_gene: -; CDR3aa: CASSGLADNQPQHF; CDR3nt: TGTGCCAGCAGCGGTTTGGCAGACAATCAGCCCCAGCATTTT
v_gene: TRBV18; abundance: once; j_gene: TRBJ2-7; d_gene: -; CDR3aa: CASSPLLTDEQYF; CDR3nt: TGTGCCAGCTCACCTCTCTTGACAGACGAGCAGTACTTC
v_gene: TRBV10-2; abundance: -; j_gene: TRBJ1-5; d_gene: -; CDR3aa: CASSERFTGQPQHF; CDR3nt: TGCGCCAGCAGTGAACGTTTTACAGGGCAGCCCCAGCATTTT
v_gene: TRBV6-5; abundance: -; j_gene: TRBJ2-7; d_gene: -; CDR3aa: CASSYRGPPLLGEQYF; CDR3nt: TGTGCCAGCAGTTACCGGGGGCCCCCACTACTAGGGGAGCAGTACTTC
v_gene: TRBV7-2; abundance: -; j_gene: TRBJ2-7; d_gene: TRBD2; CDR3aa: CASSDSGAPSYEQYF; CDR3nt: TGTGCCAGCAGCGACAGCGGGGCTCCCTCCTACGAGCAGTACTTC
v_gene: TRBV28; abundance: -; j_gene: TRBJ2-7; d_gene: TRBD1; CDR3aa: CASSPGTVPYEQYF; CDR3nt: TGTGCCAGCAGTCCGGGGACAGTTCCCTACGAGCAGTACTTC
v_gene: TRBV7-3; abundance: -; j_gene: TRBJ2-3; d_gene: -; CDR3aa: CASSLSGDTQYF; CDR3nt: TGTGCCAGCAGCTTATCTGGGGATACGCAGTATTTT
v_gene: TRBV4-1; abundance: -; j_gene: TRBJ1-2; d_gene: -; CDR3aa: CASGQAPGPAYGYTF; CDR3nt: TGCGCCAGCGGGCAGGCCCCGGGGCCCGCCTATGGCTACACCTTC
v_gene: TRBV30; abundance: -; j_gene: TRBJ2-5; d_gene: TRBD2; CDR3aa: CATDWGGETQYF; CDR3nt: TGTGCCACCGACTGGGGGGGAGAGACCCAGTACTTC
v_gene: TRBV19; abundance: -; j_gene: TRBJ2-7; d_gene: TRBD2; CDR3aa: CATRVGGGNSYEQYF; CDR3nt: TGTGCCACTCGGGTAGGCGGGGGGAACTCCTACGAGCAGTACTTC
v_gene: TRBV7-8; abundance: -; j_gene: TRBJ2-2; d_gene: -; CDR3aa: CASSLVENTGELFF; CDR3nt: TGTGCCAGCAGCTTAGTGGAGAACACCGGGGAGCTGTTTTTT
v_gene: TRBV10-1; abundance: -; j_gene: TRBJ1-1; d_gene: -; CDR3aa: CASSEQGNTEAFF; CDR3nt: TGCGCCAGCAGTGAGCAAGGGAACACTGAAGCTTTCTTT
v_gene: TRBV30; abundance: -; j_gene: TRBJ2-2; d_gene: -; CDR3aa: CASGGRGPGELFF; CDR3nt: TGTGCCTCCGGAGGTCGGGGGCCCGGGGAGCTGTTTTTT
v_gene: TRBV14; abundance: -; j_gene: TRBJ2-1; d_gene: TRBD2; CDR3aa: CASSPWTSGGLSYNEQFF; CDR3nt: TGTGCCAGCAGCCCCTGGACTAGCGGGGGGTTATCCTACAATGAGCAGTTCTTC
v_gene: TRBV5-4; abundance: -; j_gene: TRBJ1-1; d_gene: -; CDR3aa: CATGWAGNTEAFF; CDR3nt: TGTGCCACAGGCTGGGCAGGGAACACTGAAGCTTTCTTT
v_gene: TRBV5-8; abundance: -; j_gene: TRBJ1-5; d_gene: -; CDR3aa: CASSLGGVAGPQHF; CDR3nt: TGTGCCAGCAGCTTGGGGGGTGTTGCGGGGCCCCAGCATTTT
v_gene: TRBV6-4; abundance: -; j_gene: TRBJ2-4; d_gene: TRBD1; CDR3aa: CASSDRQGDIQYF; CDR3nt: TGTGCCAGCAGTGACCGACAGGGGGACATTCAGTACTTC
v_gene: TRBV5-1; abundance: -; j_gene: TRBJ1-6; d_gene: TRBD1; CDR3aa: CASRQGAGRSSPLHF; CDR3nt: TGCGCCAGCAGACAGGGGGCAGGGCGGAGTTCACCCCTCCACTTT
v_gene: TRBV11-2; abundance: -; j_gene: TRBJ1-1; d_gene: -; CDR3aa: CASSLSGEARGAEAFF; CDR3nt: TGTGCCAGCAGCTTATCAGGGGAGGCCCGCGGAGCTGAAGCTTTCTTT
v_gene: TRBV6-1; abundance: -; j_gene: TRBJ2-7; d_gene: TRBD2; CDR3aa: CASSDNTSGSNEQYF; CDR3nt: TGTGCCAGCAGTGATAATACTAGCGGGAGCAACGAGCAGTACTTC